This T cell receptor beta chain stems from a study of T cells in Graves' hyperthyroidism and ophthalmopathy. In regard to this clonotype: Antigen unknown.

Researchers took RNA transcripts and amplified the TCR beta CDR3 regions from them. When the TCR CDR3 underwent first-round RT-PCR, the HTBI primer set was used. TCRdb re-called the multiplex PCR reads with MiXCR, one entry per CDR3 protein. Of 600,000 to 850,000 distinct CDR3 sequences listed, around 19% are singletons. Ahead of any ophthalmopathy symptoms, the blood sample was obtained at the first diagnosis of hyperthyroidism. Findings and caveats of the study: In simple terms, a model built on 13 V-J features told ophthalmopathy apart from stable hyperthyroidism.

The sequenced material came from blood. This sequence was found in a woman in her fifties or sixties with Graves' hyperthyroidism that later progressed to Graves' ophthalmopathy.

CDR3 in amino acids: CSTPKLAGGPYNEQFF. The DNA for the CDR3 is TGTTCAACCCCGAAACTAGCGGGGGGGCCCTACAATGAGCAGTTCTTC. This chain connects TRBV30 to TRBJ2-1; 13 bases match TRBD2. Germline CDR1 reads GTSNPN; CDR2 reads SVGIG (reference sequence). The CDR3 consists of 16 residues. Supplemented by reference TRBV30 and TRBJ2-1, the full variable domain reads SQTIHQWPATLVQPVGSPLSLECTVEGTSNPNLYWYRQAAGRGLQLLFYSVGIGQISSEVPQNLSASRPQDRQFILSSKKLLLSDSGFYLCSTPKLAGGPYNEQFFGPGTRLTVL.